Described below is a single T cell receptor beta chain sequence and its context. These data originate in a study of blood T cell repertoires in COVID-19. About the study: Donors in the United States, Italy and Spain gave samples during acute or convalescent COVID-19.

In the study's own analysis: Cell counts per sample came from amplifying reference gene primers. Repertoires were generated with immunoSEQ multiplex PCR, while TCRdb's copy carries only in-frame clones and drops some. Clonal size and the V and J genes are those of that table, whereas D and trimming came from the DNA. Here the sample spans hundreds of thousands of clones, about nine tenths being singletons. Living in about two dozen US areas, the participants were between about 18 and 100 years of age. Sequencing was done on a sample of PBMCs or T cells enriched from blood (not recorded which). The TCR comes from a young woman who had recovered from COVID-19.

In DNA form, the CDR3 reads TGTGCCAGCAGCGTAGGGGGTAGCGGGGTCTACGAGCAGTACTTC. Its translation: CASSVGGSGVYEQYF. V is TRBV9 and J is TRBJ2-7; 8 nucleotides match TRBD2. The CDR3 runs to 15 residues. Germline values: CDR1 SGDLS, CDR2 YYNGEE. The V and J ends lost 0 bases and 3 bases, in that order; junction bases with no gene match: 5.